This T cell receptor beta chain was observed in a study of blood T cell repertoires in COVID-19. Sequenced by immunoSEQ multiplex PCR; TCRdb stores in-frame clones only, minus some. Of 200,000 to 300,000 clones in the sample, roughly 76% were seen once. The CDR3 has 15 amino acids. Germline-derived CDR1 and CDR2 are MNHEY and SMNVEV (reference sequence). V lost 1 base and J 1 base, leaving 8 bases between the germline ends. This chain joins TRBV27 and TRBJ1-5, with D tentatively TRBD1 (5 bases). Sequences were obtained from peripheral blood. The TCR comes from a woman older than 75 with COVID-19, enrolled during active disease. The CDR3 here is CASSLLGASNQPQHF. CDR3 sequence (DNA): TGTGCCAGCAGTTTATTAGGGGCGAGCAATCAGCCCCAGCATTTT.